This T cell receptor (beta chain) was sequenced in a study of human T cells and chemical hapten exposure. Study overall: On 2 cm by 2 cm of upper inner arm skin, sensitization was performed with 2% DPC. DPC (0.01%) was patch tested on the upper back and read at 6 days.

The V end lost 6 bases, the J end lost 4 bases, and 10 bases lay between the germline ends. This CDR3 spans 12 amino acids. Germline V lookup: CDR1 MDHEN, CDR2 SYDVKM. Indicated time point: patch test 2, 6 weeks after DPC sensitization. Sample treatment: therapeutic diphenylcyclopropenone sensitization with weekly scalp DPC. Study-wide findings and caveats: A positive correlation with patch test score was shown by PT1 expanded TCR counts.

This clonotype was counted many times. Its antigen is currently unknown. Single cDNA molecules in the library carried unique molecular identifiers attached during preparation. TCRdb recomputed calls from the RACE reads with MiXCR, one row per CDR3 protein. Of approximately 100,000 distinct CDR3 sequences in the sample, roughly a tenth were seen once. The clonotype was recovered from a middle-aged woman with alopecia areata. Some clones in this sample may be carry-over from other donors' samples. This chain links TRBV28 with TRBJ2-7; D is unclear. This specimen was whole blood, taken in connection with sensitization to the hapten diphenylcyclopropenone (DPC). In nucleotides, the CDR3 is TGTGCCAGCAGCCTCGGCAAATACGAGCAGTACTTC. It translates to CASSLGKYEQYF. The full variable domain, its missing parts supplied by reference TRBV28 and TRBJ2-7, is DVKVTQSSRYLVKRTGEKVFLECVQDMDHENMFWYRQDPGLGLRLIYFSYDVKMKEKGDIPEGYSVSREKKERFSLILESASTNQTSMYLCASSLGKYEQYFGPGTRLTVT.